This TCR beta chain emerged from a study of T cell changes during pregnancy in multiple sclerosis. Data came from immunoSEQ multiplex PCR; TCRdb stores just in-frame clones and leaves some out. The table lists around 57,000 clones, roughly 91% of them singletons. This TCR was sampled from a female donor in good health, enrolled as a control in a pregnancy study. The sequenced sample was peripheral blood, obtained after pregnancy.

The CDR3: CASSLWARDTQYF. For the CDR3, the DNA is TGTGCCAGCAGCTTGTGGGCGCGAGATACGCAGTATTTT. The chain is built from TRBV11-3 and TRBJ2-3; D gene unclear. The length of the CDR3 is 13 residues. Germline V gene sequence: CDR1 SGHNT, CDR2 YENEEA. V lost 3 bases, J lost 5 bases, and 9 bases lay in between.